This is a list of T cell receptor beta chains from one sample in a study of CD8 T cells in ankylosing spondylitis. MiXCR, run by TCRdb on the 5' RACE reads, gives a single entry per CDR3 protein. The sample holds 200,000 to 250,000 distinct CDR3 sequences, about 6.7% seen once. Specimen: blood, either unsorted or a sorted T cell fraction (not recorded which). The receptor set was obtained from a male donor with ankylosing spondylitis. Each CDR3 is given with its conserved first and last residue. The D gene is left open where the match is weak. Clone size is not always given. Where it is, it says once, few, many or a class for expanded clones.

J | size | D | V | CDR3 | DNA
TRBJ2-3 | many | TRBD2 | TRBV7-8 | CASSRFSGSFSDTQYF | TGTGCCAGCAGCCGATTTAGCGGGAGCTTCTCAGATACGCAGTATTTT
TRBJ2-7 | many | NA | TRBV6-1 | CASSPSGVATFYEQYF | TGTGCCAGCAGTCCTTCAGGGGTAGCAACCTTCTACGAGCAGTACTTC
TRBJ2-3 | many | TRBD1 | TRBV4-2 | CASSQEKGGTGVTDTQYF | TGTGCCAGCAGCCAAGAGAAGGGGGGGACAGGGGTCACAGATACGCAGTATTTT
TRBJ2-3 | NA | NA | TRBV20-1 | CSANSIRGVTSTDTQYF | TGCAGCGCGAATTCAATAAGAGGGGTAACTAGCACAGATACGCAGTATTTT
TRBJ2-7 | few | NA | TRBV7-6 | CASSLGAAFLSSYEQYF | TGTGCCAGCAGCTTAGGAGCGGCGTTTCTTAGCTCCTACGAGCAGTACTTC
TRBJ1-4 | many | NA | TRBV9 | CASSVQGRNEKLFF | TGTGCCAGCAGCGTCCAGGGCAGGAATGAAAAACTGTTTTTT
TRBJ2-1 | many | NA | TRBV4-2 | CASSQRLWYNEQFF | TGTGCCAGCAGCCAGCGCCTTTGGTACAATGAGCAGTTCTTC
TRBJ2-7 | few | NA | TRBV20-1 | CSATGGAYEQYF | TGCAGTGCAACGGGTGGGGCGTACGAGCAGTACTTC
TRBJ2-7 | many | NA | TRBV28 | CASSLWSDYEQYF | TGTGCCAGCAGTTTATGGTCAGACTACGAGCAGTACTTC
TRBJ2-1 | many | NA | TRBV4-3 | CASSVAPGDLYNEQFF | TGCGCCAGCAGCGTGGCCCCGGGGGATCTCTACAATGAGCAGTTCTTC
TRBJ2-1 | many | NA | TRBV19 | CASSIDPGHKVRADYNEQFF | TGTGCCAGTAGTATAGATCCGGGACACAAGGTTAGGGCGGACTACAATGAGCAGTTCTTC
TRBJ1-2 | NA | NA | TRBV27 | CASSYQAHYGYTF | TGTGCCAGCAGTTATCAGGCACACTATGGCTACACCTTC
TRBJ2-2 | many | NA | TRBV18 | CASSAGQFTGELFF | TGTGCCAGCTCAGCAGGACAGTTCACCGGGGAGCTGTTTTTT
TRBJ2-1 | few | TRBD2 | TRBV7-6 | CASSPALAGGLYNEQFF | TGTGCCAGCAGCCCGGCCCTAGCGGGAGGTCTCTACAATGAGCAGTTCTTC
TRBJ1-2 | few | NA | TRBV6-2/TRBV6-3 | CASSQPFEGISSYTF | TGTGCCAGCAGTCAGCCCTTTGAGGGTATTTCTAGCTACACCTTC
TRBJ2-1 | many | NA | TRBV15 | CATTSGGEDNEQFF | TGTGCCACCACCTCCGGGGGAGAAGACAATGAGCAGTTCTTC
TRBJ2-7 | few | NA | TRBV11-2 | CASSFEISYEQYF | TGTGCCAGCAGCTTCGAGATCTCCTACGAGCAGTACTTC
TRBJ2-2 | many | NA | TRBV11-2 | CASSFSTGELFF | TGTGCCAGCAGCTTCAGCACCGGGGAGCTGTTTTTT
TRBJ2-3 | many | TRBD2 | TRBV27 | CASSLSASGSDTQYF | TGTGCCAGCAGTTTATCTGCCAGCGGGAGTGATACGCAGTATTTT
TRBJ2-7 | many | NA | TRBV14 | CASSQGTLYEQYF | TGTGCCAGCAGCCAAGGCACGTTGTACGAGCAGTACTTC
TRBJ1-6 | few | NA | TRBV11-2 | CASSLGRQAGGSPLHF | TGTGCCAGCAGCTTAGGACGACAGGCCGGGGGTTCACCCCTCCACTTT
TRBJ1-6 | NA | NA | TRBV7-8 | CASSPRDIRNSPLHF | TGTGCCAGCAGCCCCCGGGACATTCGCAATTCACCCCTCCACTTT
TRBJ2-4 | many | NA | TRBV12-3/TRBV12-4 | CASTQRAAKNIQYF | TGTGCCAGCACTCAGAGGGCCGCCAAAAACATTCAGTACTTC
TRBJ2-1 | many | NA | TRBV24-1 | CATSDVWEQFF | TGTGCCACCAGTGATGTGTGGGAGCAGTTCTTC
TRBJ2-7 | many | NA | TRBV6-1 | CASRDWADRDEQYF | TGTGCCAGCAGGGACTGGGCGGATCGCGACGAGCAGTACTTC
TRBJ2-1 | many | TRBD2 | TRBV4-1 | CASSQGLAGGARSYNEQFF | TGCGCCAGCAGCCAAGGACTAGCGGGAGGGGCTAGGTCCTACAATGAGCAGTTCTTC
TRBJ2-7 | few | NA | TRBV11-2 | CASSTQLRGRAGKSYEQYF | TGTGCCAGCAGCACGCAGCTTAGGGGGAGGGCAGGGAAATCCTACGAGCAGTACTTC
TRBJ2-1 | NA | NA | TRBV2 | CASLRTYQGVNEQFF | TGTGCCAGCTTGAGGACTTACCAGGGAGTGAATGAGCAGTTCTTC
TRBJ2-1 | many | TRBD1 | TRBV10-3 | CAIDLGQSSYNEQFF | TGTGCCATAGACCTGGGACAGAGCTCCTACAATGAGCAGTTCTTC